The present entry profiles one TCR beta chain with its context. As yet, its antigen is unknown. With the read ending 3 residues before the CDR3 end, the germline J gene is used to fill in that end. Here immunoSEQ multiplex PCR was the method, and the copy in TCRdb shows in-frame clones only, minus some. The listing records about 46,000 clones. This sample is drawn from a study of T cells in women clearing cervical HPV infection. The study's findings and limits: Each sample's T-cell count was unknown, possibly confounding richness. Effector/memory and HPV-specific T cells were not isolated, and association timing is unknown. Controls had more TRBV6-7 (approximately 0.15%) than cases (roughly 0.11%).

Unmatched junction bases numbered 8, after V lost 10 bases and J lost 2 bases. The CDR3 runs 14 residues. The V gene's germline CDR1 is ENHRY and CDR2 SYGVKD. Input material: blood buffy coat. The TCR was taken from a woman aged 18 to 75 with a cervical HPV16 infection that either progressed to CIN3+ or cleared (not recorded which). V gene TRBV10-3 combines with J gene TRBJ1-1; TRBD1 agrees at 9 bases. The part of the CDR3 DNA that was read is TGTGCCACGACGACAGGGGGTGGCAACACTGAA. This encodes CATTTGGGNTE. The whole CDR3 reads CATTTGGGNTEAFF.